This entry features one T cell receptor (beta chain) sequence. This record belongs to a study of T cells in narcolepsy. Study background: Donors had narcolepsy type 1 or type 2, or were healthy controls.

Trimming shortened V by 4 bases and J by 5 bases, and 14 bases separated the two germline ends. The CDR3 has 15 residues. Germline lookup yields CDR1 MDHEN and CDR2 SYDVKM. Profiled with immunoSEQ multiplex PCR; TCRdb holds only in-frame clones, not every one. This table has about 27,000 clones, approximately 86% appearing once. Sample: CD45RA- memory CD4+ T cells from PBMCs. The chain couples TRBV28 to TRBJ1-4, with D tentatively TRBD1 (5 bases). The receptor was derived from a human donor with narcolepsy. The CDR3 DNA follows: TGTGCCAGCAGTTCCCACCAGGCAGGGAATGAAAAACTGTTTTTT. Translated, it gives CASSSHQAGNEKLFF.